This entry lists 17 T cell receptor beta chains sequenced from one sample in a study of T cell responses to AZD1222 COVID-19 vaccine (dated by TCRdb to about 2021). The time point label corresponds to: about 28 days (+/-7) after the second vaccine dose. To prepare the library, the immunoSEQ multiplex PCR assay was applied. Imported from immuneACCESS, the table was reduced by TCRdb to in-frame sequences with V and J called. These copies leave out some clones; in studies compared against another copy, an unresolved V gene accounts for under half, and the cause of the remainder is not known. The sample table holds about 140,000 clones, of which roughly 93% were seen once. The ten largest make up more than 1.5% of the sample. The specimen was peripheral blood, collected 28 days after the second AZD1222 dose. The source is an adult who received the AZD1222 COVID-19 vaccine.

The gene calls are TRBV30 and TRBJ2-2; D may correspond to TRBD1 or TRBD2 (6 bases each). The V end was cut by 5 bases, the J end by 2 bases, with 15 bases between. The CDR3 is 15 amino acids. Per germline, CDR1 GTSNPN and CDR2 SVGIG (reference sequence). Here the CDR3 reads CAWRTLGGNTGELFF. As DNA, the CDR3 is TGTGCCTGGCGTACCCTCGGGGGCAACACCGGGGAGCTGTTTTTT.

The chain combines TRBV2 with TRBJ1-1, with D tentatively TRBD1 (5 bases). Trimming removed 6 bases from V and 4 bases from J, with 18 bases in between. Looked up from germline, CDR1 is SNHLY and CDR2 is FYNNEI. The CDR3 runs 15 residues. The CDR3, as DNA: TGTGCCAGCAGGTTGACCGGGGGGAGGGTCACTGAAGCTTTCTTT. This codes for CASRLTGGRVTEAFF. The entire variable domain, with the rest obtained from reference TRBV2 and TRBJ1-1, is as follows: EPEVTQTPSHQVTQMGQEVILRCVPISNHLYFYWYRQILGQKVEFLVSFYNNEISEKSEIFDDQFSVERPDGSNFTLKIRSTKLEDSAMYFCASRLTGGRVTEAFFGQGTRLTVV.

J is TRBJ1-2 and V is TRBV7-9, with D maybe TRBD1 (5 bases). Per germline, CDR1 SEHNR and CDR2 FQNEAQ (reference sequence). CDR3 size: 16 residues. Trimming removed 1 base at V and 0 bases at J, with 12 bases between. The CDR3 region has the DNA TGTGCCAGCAGCTTAGGGGGCGGCACGACTAACTATGGCTACACCTTC. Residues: CASSLGGGTTNYGYTF.

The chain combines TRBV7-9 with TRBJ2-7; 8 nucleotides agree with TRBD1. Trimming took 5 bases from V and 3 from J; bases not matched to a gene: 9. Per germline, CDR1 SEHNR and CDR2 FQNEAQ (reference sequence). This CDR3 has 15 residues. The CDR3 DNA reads TGTGCCAGCAGCGCAGGTGGACAGGGTAACTACGAGCAGTACTTC. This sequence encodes CASSAGGQGNYEQYF.

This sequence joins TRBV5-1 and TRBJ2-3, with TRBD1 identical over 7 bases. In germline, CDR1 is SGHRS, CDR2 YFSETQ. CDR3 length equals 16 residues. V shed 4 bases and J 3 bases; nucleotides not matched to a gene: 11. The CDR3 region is CASSQLEGALTDTQYF. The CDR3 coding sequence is TGCGCCAGCAGCCAGCTCGAGGGGGCGTTAACAGATACGCAGTATTTT.

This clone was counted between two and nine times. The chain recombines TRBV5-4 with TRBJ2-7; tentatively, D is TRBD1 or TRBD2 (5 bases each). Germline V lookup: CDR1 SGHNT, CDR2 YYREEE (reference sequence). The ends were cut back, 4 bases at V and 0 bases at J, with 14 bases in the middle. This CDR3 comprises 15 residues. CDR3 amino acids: CASSGGRSPSYEQYF. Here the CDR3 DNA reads TGTGCCAGCAGCGGGGGTCGCTCCCCCTCCTACGAGCAGTACTTC. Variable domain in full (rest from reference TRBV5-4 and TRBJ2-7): ETGVTQSPTHLIKTRGQQVTLRCSSQSGHNTVSWYQQALGQGPQFIFQYYREEENGRGNFPPRFSGLQFPNYSSELNVNALELDDSALYLCASSGGRSPSYEQYFGPGTRLTVT.

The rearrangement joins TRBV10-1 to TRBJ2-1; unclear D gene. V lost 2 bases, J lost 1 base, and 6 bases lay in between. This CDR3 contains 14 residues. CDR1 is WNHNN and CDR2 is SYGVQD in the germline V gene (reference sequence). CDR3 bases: TGCGCCAGCAGTGAGGCCGTTTCCTACAATGAGCAGTTCTTC. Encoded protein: CASSEAVSYNEQFF.

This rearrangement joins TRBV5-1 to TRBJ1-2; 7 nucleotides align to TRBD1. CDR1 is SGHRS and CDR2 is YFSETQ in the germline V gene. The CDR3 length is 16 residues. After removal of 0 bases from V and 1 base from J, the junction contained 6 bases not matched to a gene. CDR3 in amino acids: CASSLGQGTYNYGYTF. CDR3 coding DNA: TGCGCCAGCAGCTTGGGACAGGGAACCTATAACTATGGCTACACCTTC.

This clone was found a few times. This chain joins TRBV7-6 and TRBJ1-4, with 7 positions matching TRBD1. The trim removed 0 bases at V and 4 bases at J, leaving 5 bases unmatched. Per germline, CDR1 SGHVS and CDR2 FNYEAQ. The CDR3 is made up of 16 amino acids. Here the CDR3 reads CASSLAGGAINEKLFF. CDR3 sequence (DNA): TGTGCCAGCAGCTTAGCAGGGGGCGCGATTAATGAAAAACTGTTTTTT.

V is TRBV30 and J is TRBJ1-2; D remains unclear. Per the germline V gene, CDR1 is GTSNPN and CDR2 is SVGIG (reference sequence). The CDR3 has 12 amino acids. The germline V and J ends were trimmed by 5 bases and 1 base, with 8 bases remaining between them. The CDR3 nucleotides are TGTGCCTGGCAACAGATTAACTATGGCTACACCTTC. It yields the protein CAWQQINYGYTF.

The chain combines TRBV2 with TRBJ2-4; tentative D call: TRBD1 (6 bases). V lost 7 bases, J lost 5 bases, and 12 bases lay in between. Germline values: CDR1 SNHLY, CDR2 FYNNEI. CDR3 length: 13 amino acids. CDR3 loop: CASTLGTQNIQYF. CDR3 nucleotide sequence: TGTGCCAGCACCCTCGGGACACAAAACATTCAGTACTTC.

CDR3 residues: CASSTGALNTEAFF. CDR3 coding DNA: TGTGCCAGTAGTACGGGAGCACTGAACACTGAAGCTTTCTTT. The chain employs TRBV19 and TRBJ1-1, with unresolved D. Trimming removed 4 bases from V and 0 bases from J, with 9 bases in between. From germline, CDR1 is LNHDA and CDR2 SQIVND (reference sequence). This CDR3 has 14 amino acids.

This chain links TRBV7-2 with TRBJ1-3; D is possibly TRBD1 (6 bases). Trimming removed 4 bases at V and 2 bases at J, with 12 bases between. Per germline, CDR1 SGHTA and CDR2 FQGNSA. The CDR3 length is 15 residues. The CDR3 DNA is TGTGCCAGCAGCTCCAGGGGTCCCACTGGAAACACCATATATTTT. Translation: CASSSRGPTGNTIYF.

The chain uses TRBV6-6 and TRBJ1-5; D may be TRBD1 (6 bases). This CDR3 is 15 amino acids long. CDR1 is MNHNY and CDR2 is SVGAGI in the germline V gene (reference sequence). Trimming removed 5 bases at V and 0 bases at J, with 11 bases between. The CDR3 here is CASSPTGYSNQPQHF. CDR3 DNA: TGTGCCAGCAGTCCGACAGGATATAGCAATCAGCCCCAGCATTTT.

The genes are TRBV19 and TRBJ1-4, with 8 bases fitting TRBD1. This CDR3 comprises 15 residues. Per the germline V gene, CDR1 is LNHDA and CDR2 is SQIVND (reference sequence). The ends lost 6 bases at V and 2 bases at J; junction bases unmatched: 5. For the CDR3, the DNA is TGTGCCAGTAGACCCAACAGGGGGACTAATGAAAAACTGTTTTTT. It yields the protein CASRPNRGTNEKLFF.

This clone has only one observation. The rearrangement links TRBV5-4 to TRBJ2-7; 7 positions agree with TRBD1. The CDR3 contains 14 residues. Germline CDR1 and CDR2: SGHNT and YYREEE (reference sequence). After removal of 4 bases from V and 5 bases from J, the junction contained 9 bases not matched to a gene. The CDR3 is CASSPQGPPNEQYF. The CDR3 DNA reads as TGTGCCAGCAGCCCACAGGGGCCTCCTAACGAGCAGTACTTC.

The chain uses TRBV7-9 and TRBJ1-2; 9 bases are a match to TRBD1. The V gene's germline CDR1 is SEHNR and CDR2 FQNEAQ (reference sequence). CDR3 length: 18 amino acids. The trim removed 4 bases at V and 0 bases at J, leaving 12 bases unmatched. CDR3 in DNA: TGTGCCAGCAGCTCCAGTCCGGGACAGGGAGCGGCTAACTATGGCTACACCTTC. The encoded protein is CASSSSPGQGAANYGYTF.